These 30 T cell receptor beta chains share one sample of origin, sequenced in a study of blood T cell repertoires in COVID-19. Profiling relied on immunoSEQ multiplex PCR, and the TCRdb table lists in-frame clones only, not all of them. The table includes roughly 200,000 clones, about three quarters detected once. Source material: peripheral blood. These receptors all stem from a woman older than 75 with active or convalescent COVID-19.

In this sample, this clone turned up many times. The junction does not match germline at one end; this may be a read error. V and J are TRBV10-3 and TRBJ1-4; TRBD1 matches 11 bases. Germline CDR1 reads ENHRY; CDR2 reads SYGVKD. The CDR3 covers 15 residues. This CDR3 reads CATSGEGQGGEKLFF. Written as DNA, the CDR3 is TGTGCCACCAGTGGAGAGGGACAGGGGGGTGAAAAACTGTTTTTT.

This clone has a single count. The V call is TRBV7-8, the J call TRBJ2-2; 7 bases fit TRBD2. The CDR3 length is 14 residues. From germline, CDR1 is SGHVS and CDR2 FQNEAQ. Trimming at V came to 8 bases and at J to 7 bases, leaving 10 bases not matched to a gene. Here the CDR3 DNA reads TGTGCCAGCTGGCCGGGACTAAGGGGCGGGGAGCTGTTTTTT. Translation: CASWPGLRGGELFF.

The V and J genes are TRBV5-1 and TRBJ2-7; no clear D gene. The V end lost 0 bases, the J end lost 4 bases, and 5 bases lay between the germline ends. The V gene's germline CDR1 is SGHRS and CDR2 YFSETQ. This CDR3 is built from 12 residues. CDR3 loop: CASSLDQYEQYF. The CDR3, as DNA: TGCGCCAGCAGCTTGGACCAGTACGAGCAGTACTTC.

The chain couples TRBV10-1 to TRBJ2-7; TRBD1 might be the D (6 bases). This CDR3 is built from 13 residues. CDR1 is WNHNN, CDR2 SYGVQD, per germline (reference sequence). The germline V and J ends were trimmed by 2 bases and 8 bases, with 13 bases remaining between them. This CDR3 reads CASSEGIGTKQYF. The DNA of the CDR3 is TGCGCCAGCAGTGAGGGCATCGGGACAAAGCAGTACTTC.

J is TRBJ1-1 and V is TRBV2; TRBD1 matches at 7 bases. The CDR3 loop spans 13 amino acids. CDR1 is SNHLY, CDR2 FYNNEI, per germline. V gave up 6 bases and J gave up 1 base; unmatched junction bases: 2. The chain's CDR3 is CASSRDRNTEAFF. The CDR3 coding sequence is TGTGCCAGCAGCAGGGACAGGAACACTGAAGCTTTCTTT.

CDR3 region: CASSLRVSVSGNTIYF. The CDR3 bases are TGTGCCAGCAGTTTACGGGTCTCAGTCTCTGGAAACACCATATATTTT. The chain employs TRBV28 and TRBJ1-3; the D is unclear. Trimming shortened V by 2 bases and J by 0 bases, and 11 bases separated the two germline ends. The CDR3 consists of 16 residues. CDR1 and CDR2 from the germline V gene are MDHEN and SYDVKM.

The chain uses TRBV6-2 or TRBV6-3 and TRBJ2-2; D gene ambiguous. The CDR3 sequence is 13 residues long. V lost 5 bases and J 6 bases, leaving 10 bases between the germline ends. Germline V lookup: CDR1 MNHEY, CDR2 SVGEGT. Here the CDR3 DNA reads TGTGCCAGCAGTCAACTCCCACCCGGGGAGCTGTTTTTT. As protein: CASSQLPPGELFF.

The chain recombines TRBV5-1 with TRBJ2-7; D perhaps matches TRBD2 (5 bases). Trimming removed 5 bases at V and 0 bases at J, with 9 bases between. The CDR3 contains 13 residues. The germline V gene has CDR1 SGHRS and CDR2 YFSETQ. The CDR3 DNA reads as TGCGCCAGCAGGTTTGGAGGCTCCTACGAGCAGTACTTC. This sequence encodes CASRFGGSYEQYF.

In regard to this clone: Other DNA sequences of this sample code for an identical CDR3. The chain employs TRBV7-8 and TRBJ2-7, with TRBD2 as a possible D gene (5 bases). The length of the CDR3 is 14 residues. Trimming left V 5 bases short and J 0 bases short, with 11 bases between. Germline V lookup: CDR1 SGHVS, CDR2 FQNEAQ. In nucleotides, the CDR3 is TGTGCCAGCAGCCGAGGAGGCGTCTCCTACGAGCAGTACTTC. It yields the protein CASSRGGVSYEQYF.

The gene calls are TRBV11-2 and TRBJ2-2, with a tentative D call TRBD2 (6 bases). V lost 4 bases, J lost 7 bases, and 13 bases lay in between. The CDR3 runs to 14 residues. Germline loops: CDR1 SGHAT, CDR2 FQNNGV. Here the CDR3 DNA reads TGTGCCAGCAGCTCGAATAGGGACTTCGGGGAGCTGTTTTTT. Translation: CASSSNRDFGELFF.

The chain uses TRBV4-2 and TRBJ2-3; D is unresolved. The CDR3 is 16 amino acids. Trimming took off 0 bases at V and 6 bases at J, with 16 bases between the two ends. Germline V gives CDR1 LGHNA, CDR2 YNFKEQ. The CDR3 nucleotides are TGTGCCAGCAGCCAAGATCGACTGGTCGGTGTTGATACGCAGTATTTT. This gives the protein CASSQDRLVGVDTQYF.

The V gene is TRBV11-2, the J gene TRBJ2-1; D is uncertain. The CDR3 runs 14 residues. Germline loops: CDR1 SGHAT, CDR2 FQNNGV. Between the trimmed V and J ends, which lost 0 bases and 0 bases, there was a span of 3 bases. The CDR3 sequence: CASSLDHSYNEQFF. Here the CDR3 DNA reads TGTGCCAGCAGCTTAGACCACTCCTACAATGAGCAGTTCTTC.

This chain joins TRBV5-6 and TRBJ1-2, with a tentative D call TRBD1 (5 bases). The CDR3 is 17 residues long. Germline V gene lookup returns CDR1 SGHDT and CDR2 YYEEEE. V was cut by 3 bases and J by 7 bases, with 25 bases left in between. The CDR3 spells CASSSGQGRSSARGYTF. The DNA of the CDR3 is TGTGCCAGCAGCTCAGGCCAGGGCAGATCGTCTGCGCGTGGCTACACCTTC.

The V gene is TRBV12-3 or TRBV12-4, the J gene TRBJ2-3; 9 bases are shared with TRBD2. V lost 7 bases to trimming and J lost 10 bases; unmatched junction nucleotides: 9. The CDR3 consists of 13 residues. The CDR3 DNA sequence: TGTGCCAGCAACTCCGTTGGCGGGGGGGCGCAGTATTTT. It specifies CASNSVGGGAQYF.

The rearrangement uses TRBV28 and TRBJ2-2; 7 positions agree with TRBD2. The CDR3 runs to 15 residues. CDR1 and CDR2 (germline): MDHEN, SYDVKM. Trimming took 6 bases from V and 6 from J; bases not matched to a gene: 10. The CDR3 region is CASSPGPRGAGELFF. The DNA for the CDR3 is TGTGCCAGCAGCCCCGGACCCCGGGGGGCCGGGGAGCTGTTTTTT.

The V and J genes are TRBV6-5 and TRBJ1-1; 7 nucleotides agree with TRBD1. Trimming removed 5 bases from V and 0 bases from J; junction bases left unmatched: 3. The CDR3 contains 14 residues. Germline V CDR1 and CDR2: MNHEY, SVGAGI. CDR3: CASSRDSMNTEAFF. The CDR3 DNA follows: TGTGCCAGCAGTCGGGACAGCATGAACACTGAAGCTTTCTTT.

The chain employs TRBV10-3 and TRBJ2-1; 10 nucleotides line up with TRBD2. The CDR3 has 14 amino acids. The trim removed 6 bases at V and 10 bases at J, leaving 9 bases unmatched. Looked up from germline, CDR1 is ENHRY and CDR2 is SYGVKD. The DNA of the CDR3 is TGTGCCATCAGCGGAGCGGGGGGGTGGGACGAGCAGTTCTTC. It codes for CAISGAGGWDEQFF.

The chain couples TRBV11-2 to TRBJ1-2, with D perhaps matching TRBD1 (6 bases). V was shortened by 5 bases and J by 12 bases, with 19 bases between the two germline ends. The CDR3 totals 13 residues. Germline CDR1 and CDR2: SGHAT and FQNNGV. As DNA, the CDR3 is TGTGCCAGCAGCCCTCGGGTACAGGGTTCCCACACCTTC. As protein: CASSPRVQGSHTF.

The chain uses TRBV5-1 and TRBJ2-1, with a weak D call TRBD2 (7 bases). Trimming left V 4 bases short and J 2 bases short, with 19 bases between. The CDR3 runs to 17 residues. Germline assignment: CDR1 SGHRS and CDR2 YFSETQ. The CDR3 nucleotides read TGCGCCAGCAGCGCTCTAGGCGGGGGCCCTGCCTACAATGAGCAGTTCTTC. Translating it yields CASSALGGGPAYNEQFF. The variable domain in full, completed from reference TRBV5-1 and TRBJ2-1, reads KAGVTQTPRYLIKTRGQQVTLSCSPISGHRSVSWYQQTPGQGLQFLFEYFSETQRNKGNFPGRFSGRQFSNSRSEMNVSTLELGDSALYLCASSALGGGPAYNEQFFGPGTRLTVL.

The V and J genes are TRBV2 and TRBJ1-3; D is perhaps TRBD1 (6 bases). The CDR3 is 16 residues long. V lost 2 bases, J lost 0 bases, and 11 bases lay in between. Germline CDR1 SNHLY, CDR2 FYNNEI. The CDR3 DNA reads as TGTGCCAGCAGTGAACGGACAGTCCTCTCTGGAAACACCATATATTTT. This encodes CASSERTVLSGNTIYF.

The rearrangement links TRBV3-1 (or the pseudogene TRBV3-2) to TRBJ1-4; D unclear. Germline V gene sequence: CDR1 LGHDT, CDR2 YNNKEL (reference sequence). V lost 0 bases and J 0 bases, leaving 11 bases between the germline ends. This CDR3 contains 17 residues. The CDR3 reads CASSQDFPGATNEKLFF. The DNA for the CDR3 is TGTGCCAGCAGCCAAGATTTCCCGGGAGCAACTAATGAAAAACTGTTTTTT.

The V call is TRBV18, the J call TRBJ2-1; 10 bases line up with TRBD2. The V segment lost 5 bases and the J segment 5 bases; nucleotides outside the gene matches: 6. The V gene's germline CDR1 is KGHSH and CDR2 LQKENI. The CDR3 has 15 residues. The CDR3 bases are TGTGCCAGCTCAATCGGACTAGCGGACAACAATGAGCAGTTCTTC. Its translation: CASSIGLADNNEQFF. Full variable domain (rest looked up from reference TRBV18 and TRBJ2-1): NAGVMQNPRHLVRRRGQEARLRCSPMKGHSHVYWYRQLPEEGLKFMVYLQKENIIDESGMPKERFSAEFPKEGPSILRIQQVVRGDSAAYFCASSIGLADNNEQFFGPGTRLTVL.

The rearrangement joins TRBV15 to TRBJ2-5; 11 bases agree with TRBD2. The CDR3 loop spans 15 amino acids. The germline CDR1 and CDR2 sequences are LNHNV and YYDKDF (reference sequence). The junction had 6 bases not matched to a gene; V was cut back by 4 bases and J by 5 bases. CDR3 coding DNA: TGTGCCACCAGCACCCCACTAGCGGGGGTGGAGACCCAGTACTTC. Translation gives CATSTPLAGVETQYF.

The chain couples TRBV7-2 to TRBJ2-3; the match to TRBD2 covers 9 bases. This CDR3 contains 16 residues. V was clipped by 0 bases and J by 5 bases; unmatched bases: 6. CDR1 is SGHTA and CDR2 is FQGNSA in the germline V gene. DNA of the CDR3: TGTGCCAGCAGCTTAGCGCCGCGGGGGGGCAAAGATACGCAGTATTTT. Protein product: CASSLAPRGGKDTQYF.

This chain connects TRBV6-4 to TRBJ1-1, with 11 bases matching TRBD1. Germline assignment: CDR1 MRHNA and CDR2 SNTAGT. Trimming cost V 11 bases and J 0 bases; bases outside gene matches: 11. The CDR3 sequence is 16 residues long. DNA of the CDR3: TGTGCCGGAGGACAGGGGGCGCCGGTCATGAACACTGAAGCTTTCTTT. This gives the protein CAGGQGAPVMNTEAFF.

This clone was counted many times. This chain uses TRBV4-2 with TRBJ2-7; D possibly corresponds to TRBD1 (8 bases). This CDR3 is built from 17 residues. The ends were cut back, 2 bases at V and 2 bases at J, with 19 bases in the middle. Germline V CDR1 and CDR2: LGHNA, YNFKEQ. The CDR3 DNA follows: TGTGCCAGCAGCCAACGACTCCAGGGGGCGGGGGCCTACGAGCAGTACTTC. This gives the protein CASSQRLQGAGAYEQYF.

The rearrangement links TRBV18 to TRBJ2-7; 10 positions agree with TRBD1. The V gene end was trimmed by 3 bases and the J gene end by 3 bases; junction bases not matched to a gene: 2. CDR1 is KGHSH and CDR2 is LQKENI in the germline V gene. The CDR3 is 14 residues long. The DNA of the CDR3 is TGTGCCAGCTCACCCGGGACAGGGGTCTACGAGCAGTACTTC. It codes for CASSPGTGVYEQYF.

The CDR3 protein is CASSPGTGIQTDTQYF. CDR3 coding DNA: TGTGCCAGCAGCCCCGGGACAGGGATTCAGACAGATACGCAGTATTTT. V usage is TRBV9 and J usage is TRBJ2-3; 9 bases map to TRBD1. Germline trimming cut 4 bases from V and 3 bases from J; bases unmatched to any gene: 9. The CDR3 spans 16 residues. The V gene's germline CDR1 is SGDLS and CDR2 YYNGEE.

The chain employs TRBV28 and TRBJ2-5, with TRBD1 matching 8 bases. This CDR3 is 16 amino acids long. Trimming at V came to 6 bases and at J to 4 bases, leaving 13 bases not matched to a gene. The germline V gene has CDR1 MDHEN and CDR2 SYDVKM. CDR3 in amino acids: CASSLPPQGAPETQYF. The CDR3 DNA is TGTGCCAGCAGCCTCCCCCCCCAGGGGGCCCCAGAGACCCAGTACTTC.

The V and J genes are TRBV10-3 and TRBJ2-7, with D uncertain. The CDR3 consists of 11 residues. The germline V and J ends were trimmed by 2 bases and 6 bases, with 5 bases remaining between them. CDR1 is ENHRY, CDR2 SYGVKD, per germline. CDR3 nucleotides: TGTGCCATCAGTGAGCTTTTCGAGCAGTACTTC. Encoded protein: CAISELFEQYF.